These 9 T cell receptor beta chains were sequenced from one sample in a study of T cell changes during pregnancy in multiple sclerosis (dated by TCRdb to between 2018 and 2020). Library generation was performed with the immunoSEQ multiplex PCR assay. TCRdb re-hosts the immuneACCESS table, in-frame sequences only. Its copies lack some clones; in the studies checked, an unresolved V gene accounts for under half of them, and the cause for the rest is not known. The sample table holds about 69,000 clones, of which roughly 88% were seen once. In total, the top ten clones hold roughly 1.3% of the sample. Sequencing used peripheral blood, obtained in the third trimester of pregnancy. The source of these receptors is a female donor with multiple sclerosis, enrolled in a pregnancy study.

The chain uses TRBV18 and TRBJ2-5, with TRBD1 matching over 7 bases. The CDR3 loop spans 15 amino acids. Germline CDR1 reads KGHSH; CDR2 reads LQKENI. V dropped 6 bases and J dropped 0; count of bases not matched to a gene: 7. The CDR3 reads CASSPGTANQETQYF. For the CDR3, the DNA is TGTGCCAGCTCCCCCGGGACAGCGAACCAAGAGACCCAGTACTTC.

The V gene is TRBV27, the J gene TRBJ1-2; possible D gene TRBD1, 6 bases. The length of the CDR3 is 13 residues. Germline lookup yields CDR1 MNHEY and CDR2 SMNVEV (reference sequence). V was cut by 3 bases and J by 5 bases, with 10 bases left in between. The CDR3 DNA reads TGTGCCAGCAGTTTTCGTCAGGGGTATGGCTACACCTTC. Amino acids: CASSFRQGYGYTF.

This clone appeared once. The V call is TRBV5-6, the J call TRBJ2-7, with 7 bases matching TRBD1. The CDR3 is made up of 15 amino acids. The germline V gene has CDR1 SGHDT and CDR2 YYEEEE. V lost 4 bases and J lost 7; bases outside the gene matches: 14. CDR3 bases: TGTGCCAGCAGCGTTACAGGGGACGCAGTCAATGAGCAGTACTTC. Translating it yields CASSVTGDAVNEQYF.

The chain's CDR3 is CASSNLALPGNEQFF. The CDR3 DNA follows: TGTGCCAGCAGCAACCTAGCACTCCCCGGGAATGAGCAGTTCTTC. The chain recombines TRBV5-6 with TRBJ2-1; D may be TRBD2 (5 bases). The CDR3 loop spans 15 amino acids. V was pared by 4 bases and J by 7 bases, with 18 bases between. Germline V CDR1 and CDR2: SGHDT, YYEEEE.

Written as DNA, the CDR3 is TGTGCCAGAAGCCCCCCACGGGGGAGGGCAACATACGAGCAGTACTTC. Its translation: CARSPPRGRATYEQYF. The chain carries TRBV5-3 and TRBJ2-7; 7 bases align to TRBD2. TRBV5-3 is sorted into the ORF group, with uncertain function. CDR3 length: 16 amino acids. Germline trimming cut 4 bases from V and 4 bases from J; bases unmatched to any gene: 14.

This CDR3 is CAIRGMQGDVYGYTF. Written as DNA, the CDR3 is TGTGCCATCCGGGGGATGCAGGGGGATGTCTATGGCTACACCTTC. The J gene is TRBJ1-2, the V gene TRBV10-3; TRBD1 matches 7 bases. Losses at the gene ends were 8 bases for V and 4 bases for J; bases not matched to a gene: 13. The germline V gene has CDR1 ENHRY and CDR2 SYGVKD. The CDR3 sequence is 15 residues long.

The rearrangement links TRBV7-2 to TRBJ2-5; 11 nucleotides line up with TRBD2. In germline, CDR1 is SGHTA, CDR2 FQGNSA. The J segment lost 5 bases and the V segment lost 3 bases, leaving 2 bases of the junction unmatched. The CDR3 loop spans 14 amino acids. The CDR3 spells CASSFLAGGETQYF. In DNA, the CDR3 is TGTGCCAGCAGCTTTTTAGCGGGGGGGGAGACCCAGTACTTC.

The chain has TRBV5-5 and TRBJ2-1, with D perhaps matching TRBD1 (6 bases). The germline gives CDR1 SGHKS, CDR2 YYEKEE (reference sequence). Trimming stripped 0 bases from V and 2 bases from J, with 15 bases between. This CDR3 is built from 17 residues. The CDR3 loop reads CASSLAGDRMTYNEQFF. CDR3 DNA: TGTGCCAGCAGCTTGGCCGGAGACAGGATGACCTACAATGAGCAGTTCTTC.

This clone showed up just a few times. The V gene is TRBV6-5, the J gene TRBJ1-2; D ambiguous. The V end lost 6 bases, the J end lost 4 bases, and 15 bases lay between the germline ends. Germline assignment: CDR1 MNHEY and CDR2 SVGAGI. The CDR3 length is 14 residues. Here the CDR3 DNA reads TGTGCCAGCAGCCCATTCCTACGCCCCTATGGCTACACCTTC. Amino acid sequence: CASSPFLRPYGYTF.